Presented here are 25 T cell receptor beta chains from one specimen sequenced in a study of human T cells and chemical hapten exposure (dated by TCRdb to the early 2020s). The library was obtained by RACE. Sequenced using a NextSeq 500. Starting from the raw public reads, TCRdb applied fastp trimming at Q25, assembled clones with MiXCR and retained in-frame beta chains. Every distinct CDR3 protein forms one entry, paired with its most common genes and DNA. The sample data list 270,000 or so distinct CDR3 sequences, and around 7.7% of these were observed just once. Jointly, the top ten make up 1.2% of the sample. The time point tag for this specimen amounts to: pre-sensitization, week 0. According to the study, the label for this sample's treatment or condition signals: therapeutic diphenylcyclopropenone sensitization with weekly scalp DPC. Sample: whole blood, taken in connection with sensitization to the hapten diphenylcyclopropenone (DPC). These receptors came from a man younger than 35 with alopecia areata. Some clones in this sample may be carry-over from other donors' samples.

This clonotype has only a few counts. The chain is built from TRBV9 and TRBJ1-3; D remains ambiguous. The V gene lost 0 bases and the J gene lost 0 bases, with 4 bases spanning the gap. This CDR3 has 14 amino acids. CDR1 and CDR2 (germline): SGDLS, YYNGEE. The CDR3 sequence: CASSVGTSGNTIYF. The CDR3 bases are TGTGCCAGCAGCGTAGGGACCTCTGGAAACACCATATATTTT.

This chain links TRBV29-1 with TRBJ2-7; 7 bases are shared with TRBD1. The CDR3 extends over 12 amino acids. The trim removed 4 bases at V and 5 bases at J, leaving 5 bases unmatched. Per germline, CDR1 SQVTM and CDR2 ANQGSEA. This CDR3 reads CSVGGQAHEQYF. The CDR3 DNA reads as TGCAGCGTTGGTGGACAGGCCCACGAGCAGTACTTC.

This clonotype has a count of ten or more. This rearrangement joins TRBV3-1 to TRBJ2-3; D is unresolved. Germline-derived CDR1 and CDR2 are LGHDT and YNNKEL (reference sequence). This CDR3 has 13 residues. The V end was cut by 0 bases, the J end by 4 bases, with 5 bases between. The CDR3 nucleotides are TGTGCCAGCAGCCAAGATGTCCCAGATACGCAGTATTTT. This encodes CASSQDVPDTQYF.

The chain has TRBV7-2 and TRBJ2-1; the D gene is possibly TRBD2 (5 bases). The CDR3 covers 15 residues. V lost 7 bases to trimming and J lost 4 bases, with 17 bases between them. Germline-derived CDR1 and CDR2 are SGHTA and FQGNSA. CDR3 residues: CASTSRAGGYNEQFF. CDR3 bases: TGTGCCAGCACGAGTCGGGCGGGTGGTTACAATGAGCAGTTCTTC. Combining the CDR3 with reference TRBV7-2 and TRBJ2-1 gives the whole variable domain GAGVSQSPSNKVTEKGKDVELRCDPISGHTALYWYRQSLGQGLEFLIYFQGNSAPDKSGLPSDRFSAERTGGSVSTLTIQRTQQEDSAVYLCASTSRAGGYNEQFFGPGTRLTVL.

This clonotype has just a few counts. This chain connects TRBV9 to TRBJ1-6; 7 bases align to TRBD1. Per germline, CDR1 SGDLS and CDR2 YYNGEE. This CDR3 region has 16 residues. The trim removed 0 bases at V and 9 bases at J, leaving 9 bases unmatched. CDR3 sequence reads: CASSVGGTDLFSPLHF. CDR3 sequence (DNA): TGTGCCAGCAGCGTAGGGGGGACAGACTTATTTTCACCCCTCCACTTT.

This clonotype was seen more than once but under ten times. V is TRBV7-9 and J is TRBJ1-1, with D hard to call. CDR1 is SEHNR, CDR2 FQNEAQ, per germline (reference sequence). This CDR3 has 11 amino acids. V lost 2 bases and J lost 7, with 5 bases in between. The CDR3 coding sequence is TGTGCCAGCAGCTTATCACATGAAGCTTTCTTT. As protein: CASSLSHEAFF.

In its sample, this clonotype was seen a few times. The chain has TRBV6-6 and TRBJ1-1; the match to TRBD1 covers 9 bases. The CDR3 extends over 14 amino acids. V lost 4 bases and J lost 7; bases outside the gene matches: 7. Germline lookup yields CDR1 MNHNY and CDR2 SVGAGI (reference sequence). The CDR3 loop is CASSFSRDRDEAFF. Written as DNA, the CDR3 is TGTGCCAGCAGTTTCTCTCGGGACAGGGATGAAGCTTTCTTT.

This clonotype was counted a few times. V and J are TRBV20-1 and TRBJ2-1, with TRBD2 matching 10 bases. The trim removed 3 bases at V and 9 bases at J, leaving 8 bases unmatched. Germline-derived CDR1 and CDR2 are DFQATT and SNEGSKA (reference sequence). The length of the CDR3 is 14 residues. The CDR3 DNA is TGCAGTGCTAGCCCAGGTTCTAGCGGGGGTGAGCAGTTCTTC. Protein product: CSASPGSSGGEQFF.

The V and J genes are TRBV12-5 and TRBJ2-3; D is perhaps TRBD2 (5 bases). The CDR3 has 12 residues. Trimming took 10 bases from V and 5 from J, leaving 13 bases between them. CDR1 is LGHNT and CDR2 is FRNRAP in the germline V gene. CDR3 bases: TGTGCTACTCTACGGGCGGGAGATACGCAGTATTTT. Its protein is CATLRAGDTQYF.

The V and J genes are TRBV6-5 and TRBJ2-5; no clear D gene. Trimming took 2 bases from V and 0 from J, leaving 7 bases between them. Per the germline V gene, CDR1 is MNHEY and CDR2 is SVGAGI. The length of the CDR3 is 14 residues. The CDR3: CASSYRSYQETQYF. The CDR3 DNA follows: TGTGCCAGCAGTTACAGGTCGTACCAAGAGACCCAGTACTTC.

This clonotype was found a few times. The rearrangement links TRBV4-1 to TRBJ2-1; 9 nucleotides agree with TRBD1. Trimming at V came to 3 bases and at J to 9 bases, leaving 9 bases not matched to a gene. The CDR3 length is 15 residues. Germline CDR1 MGHRA, CDR2 YSYEKL. The CDR3 is CASSQETGGGVEQFF. CDR3 in DNA: TGCGCCAGCAGCCAGGAGACAGGGGGAGGCGTTGAGCAGTTCTTC.

The chain uses TRBV20-1 and TRBJ2-5; D uncertain. Germline lookup yields CDR1 DFQATT and CDR2 SNEGSKA (reference sequence). The CDR3 is 12 residues long. Trimming pared 1 base from V and 5 bases from J, leaving 8 bases between. The CDR3 sequence is CSARVVAETQYF. CDR3 bases: TGCAGTGCTAGAGTCGTTGCGGAGACCCAGTACTTC.

The sample holds a few counts of this clonotype. This chain uses TRBV6-5 with TRBJ2-4, with 7 bases that match TRBD2. Germline CDR1 MNHEY, CDR2 SVGAGI. V trimming: 0 bases; J trimming: 6 bases; junction bases outside the gene matches: 5. The CDR3 totals 15 residues. The CDR3 protein is CASSYSGGRSNIQYF. The CDR3 DNA is TGTGCCAGCAGTTACTCGGGAGGGAGATCAAACATTCAGTACTTC.

This clonotype was seen a few times. V usage is TRBV20-1 and J usage is TRBJ2-2; D gene ambiguous. The CDR3 spans 13 residues. Per germline, CDR1 DFQATT and CDR2 SNEGSKA (reference sequence). The ends were cut back, 3 bases at V and 0 bases at J, with 5 bases in the middle. The CDR3, as DNA: TGCAGTGCTAGGAAACCGAACACCGGGGAGCTGTTTTTT. This codes for CSARKPNTGELFF.

V is TRBV6-2 or TRBV6-3 and J is TRBJ2-3, with TRBD1 matching 9 bases. This CDR3 comprises 12 residues. Losses at the gene ends were 10 bases for V and 6 bases for J; bases not matched to a gene: 5. Per germline, CDR1 MNHEY and CDR2 SVGEGT. DNA of the CDR3: TGTGCCACCGGTGACAGGGGGGATACGCAGTATTTT. Translating gives CATGDRGDTQYF.

The sample holds many counts of this clonotype. The chain carries TRBV6-2 or TRBV6-3 and TRBJ1-4; no clear D gene. CDR1 is MNHEY, CDR2 SVGEGT, per germline. The CDR3 has 12 residues. Trimming cost V 6 bases and J 0 bases, with 2 bases left between them. CDR3 sequence: CASSSTNEKLFF. For the CDR3, the DNA is TGTGCCAGCAGCTCAACTAATGAAAAACTGTTTTTT.

This clonotype was seen ten or more times. V is TRBV7-2 and J is TRBJ1-2; TRBD1 is a possible D gene (6 bases). Trimming pared 1 base from V and 3 bases from J, leaving 12 bases between. Germline loops: CDR1 SGHTA, CDR2 FQGNSA. The CDR3 sequence is 15 residues long. CDR3 sequence (DNA): TGTGCCAGCAGCTTAGTGCAGGGGCACGACTATGGCTACACCTTC. Translated: CASSLVQGHDYGYTF.

The chain couples TRBV25-1 to TRBJ2-3; TRBD2 matches at 8 bases. The CDR3 is 15 amino acids. The germline V gene has CDR1 MGHDK and CDR2 SYGVNS. Trimming took 3 bases from V and 1 from J; bases not matched to a gene: 3. The CDR3 DNA follows: TGTGCCAGCAGTGACGGGGGGGTGGGCACAGATACGCAGTATTTT. Translating gives CASSDGGVGTDTQYF.

The chain has TRBV6-2 or TRBV6-3 and TRBJ2-1, with a weak D call TRBD2 (6 bases). Germline values: CDR1 MNHEY, CDR2 SVGEGT. CDR3 length: 16 amino acids. Trimming pared 2 bases from V and 0 bases from J, leaving 11 bases between. The CDR3 bases are TGTGCCAGCAGTTACCGGGGGATTAGCTCCTACAATGAGCAGTTCTTC. It encodes CASSYRGISSYNEQFF.

This clonotype turned up a few times. The chain employs TRBV20-1 and TRBJ2-7; no reliable D call. Germline lookup yields CDR1 DFQATT and CDR2 SNEGSKA (reference sequence). Trimming left V 6 bases short and J 4 bases short, with 19 bases between. This CDR3 is built from 14 residues. As DNA, the CDR3 is TGCAGTGCCAGCTGGGTAGGTAACTCATACGAGCAGTACGTC. It specifies CSASWVGNSYEQYV.

This clonotype was recorded at least ten times. This chain connects TRBV6-5 to TRBJ2-7, with D possibly being TRBD1 or TRBD2 (6 bases each). Germline loops: CDR1 MNHEY, CDR2 SVGAGI. The CDR3 is made up of 14 amino acids. V gave up 2 bases and J gave up 4 bases, with 12 bases separating them. CDR3 amino acids: CASSYRRGVYEQYF. CDR3 DNA: TGTGCCAGCAGTTACCGAAGGGGGGTTTACGAGCAGTACTTC.

This clonotype was observed a few times. The genes are TRBV6-5 and TRBJ2-5; D gene ambiguous. V was clipped by 1 base and J by 4 bases, with 4 bases between them. The germline gives CDR1 MNHEY, CDR2 SVGAGI. This CDR3 region has 12 residues. The CDR3 loop is CASSYWPETQYF. The CDR3 DNA sequence: TGTGCCAGCAGTTACTGGCCAGAGACCCAGTACTTC.

The rearrangement links TRBV7-9 to TRBJ1-3; D is unresolved. With 3 bases removed from V and 5 bases from J, the gap between germline ends came to 5 bases. Per germline, CDR1 SEHNR and CDR2 FQNEAQ (reference sequence). The CDR3 spans 12 residues. CDR3: CASSLARNTIYF. CDR3 sequence (DNA): TGTGCCAGCAGCTTGGCCCGAAACACCATATATTTT.

The sample holds a few counts of this clonotype. The J gene is TRBJ2-2, the V gene TRBV7-8; a possible D gene is TRBD1 (6 bases). The germline gives CDR1 SGHVS, CDR2 FQNEAQ. The CDR3 has 24 residues. The V gene lost 2 bases and the J gene lost 4 bases, with 38 bases spanning the gap. The CDR3 region has the DNA TGTGCCAGCAGCTTAAACCCCGATCCTAGGATGGCCTTCCGGGACAACGACTTCACCGGGGAGCTGTTTTTT. It translates to CASSLNPDPRMAFRDNDFTGELFF.

This clonotype was picked up a small number of times. V usage is TRBV29-1 and J usage is TRBJ2-2, with 8 nucleotides matching TRBD1. There are 15 residues in the CDR3. J was trimmed by 8 bases and V by 2 bases; bases with no gene match: 10. CDR1 is SQVTM, CDR2 ANQGSEA, per germline. The CDR3 here is CSVESGTGARGELFF. Here the CDR3 DNA reads TGCAGCGTTGAATCCGGGACAGGAGCAAGAGGGGAGCTGTTTTTT.